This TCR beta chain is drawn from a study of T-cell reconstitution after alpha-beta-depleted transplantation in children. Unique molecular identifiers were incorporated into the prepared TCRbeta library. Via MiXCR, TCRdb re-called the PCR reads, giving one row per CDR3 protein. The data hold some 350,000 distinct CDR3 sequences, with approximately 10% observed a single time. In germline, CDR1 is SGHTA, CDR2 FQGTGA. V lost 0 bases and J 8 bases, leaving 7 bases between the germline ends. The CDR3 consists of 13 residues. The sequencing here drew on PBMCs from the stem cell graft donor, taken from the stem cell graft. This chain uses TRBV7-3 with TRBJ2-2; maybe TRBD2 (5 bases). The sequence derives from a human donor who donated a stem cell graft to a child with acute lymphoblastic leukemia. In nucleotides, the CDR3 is TGTGCCAGCAGCTTAACGTCGGGGGGGGAGCTGTTTTTT. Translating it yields CASSLTSGGELFF. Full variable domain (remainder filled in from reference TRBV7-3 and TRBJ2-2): GAGVSQTPSNKVTEKGKYVELRCDPISGHTALYWYRQSLGQGPEFLIYFQGTGAADDSGLPNDRFFAVRPEGSVSTLKIQRTERGDSAVYLCASSLTSGGELFFGEGSRLTVL.